Listed here are 15 T cell receptor beta chains from one sample, sequenced in a study of shared clonotypes between healthy human individuals. Terminally differentiated effector memory CD45RA+ cells were excluded from the naive CD8 cells, which were CD45RO-negative and positively selected for CCR7. Sequencing used immunoSEQ multiplex PCR; TCRdb keeps in-frame clones, though not all of them. The sample has 500,000 to 700,000 clones, approximately 95% seen once. Specimen: naive CD8+ T cells sorted from blood. The receptors were gathered from a woman aged 25 to 45 in good health.

The J gene is TRBJ2-1, the V gene TRBV19; no firm D call. CDR1 is LNHDA, CDR2 SQIVND, per germline (reference sequence). V was trimmed by 5 bases and J by 3 bases, leaving 2 bases between them. The CDR3 contains 11 residues. DNA of the CDR3: TGTGCCAGTAGTGACTACAATGAGCAGTTCTTC. Amino acids: CASSDYNEQFF.

The J gene is TRBJ2-7, the V gene TRBV2; 8 bases are a match to TRBD1. CDR3 length equals 15 residues. Per the germline V gene, CDR1 is SNHLY and CDR2 is FYNNEI. V lost 7 bases to trimming and J lost 2 bases; unmatched junction nucleotides: 10. The CDR3 loop is CASILQGASAYEQYF. CDR3 nucleotide sequence: TGTGCCAGCATACTTCAGGGGGCCTCCGCCTACGAGCAGTACTTC.

V is TRBV11-2 and J is TRBJ2-2; maybe TRBD2 (6 bases). V lost 2 bases to trimming and J lost 3 bases, with 19 bases between them. The CDR3 extends over 18 amino acids. CDR1 and CDR2 from the germline V gene are SGHAT and FQNNGV. The CDR3 spells CASSLRGTIGTDTGELFF. The CDR3 nucleotides read TGTGCCAGCAGCTTACGGGGGACCATAGGTACGGACACCGGGGAGCTGTTTTTT. Filled out from reference TRBV11-2 and TRBJ2-2, the complete variable domain reads EAGVAQSPRYKIIEKRQSVAFWCNPISGHATLYWYQQILGQGPKLLIQFQNNGVVDDSQLPKDRFSAERLKGVDSTLKIQPAKLEDSAVYLCASSLRGTIGTDTGELFFGEGSRLTVL.

The chain combines TRBV5-1 with TRBJ1-4; perhaps TRBD1 as D (5 bases). Germline CDR1 SGHRS, CDR2 YFSETQ. Between the trimmed V and J ends, which lost 0 bases and 0 bases, there was a span of 12 bases. This CDR3 has 17 amino acids. In DNA form, the CDR3 reads TGCGCCAGCAGCTTGGATCAGGGACCTGCAACTAATGAAAAACTGTTTTTT. It encodes CASSLDQGPATNEKLFF.

V and J are TRBV6-5 and TRBJ2-5, with 8 positions matching TRBD2. V trimming: 5 bases; J trimming: 7 bases; junction bases outside the gene matches: 12. Per germline, CDR1 MNHEY and CDR2 SVGAGI. The CDR3 is 15 amino acids. The CDR3 sequence: CASSVIAGRGWTQYF. The CDR3, as DNA: TGTGCCAGCAGTGTCATAGCGGGGAGAGGTTGGACCCAGTACTTC.

The rearrangement joins TRBV7-2 to TRBJ2-7; tentatively, D is TRBD1 (6 bases). Trimming removed 1 base from V and 4 bases from J, with 11 bases in between. The CDR3 has 14 residues. Germline loops: CDR1 SGHTA, CDR2 FQGNSA. The CDR3 bases are TGTGCCAGCAGCTTAGAGGTGGGGGCATACGAGCAGTACTTC. Encoded protein: CASSLEVGAYEQYF.

This clone has a handful of counts. This CDR3 is CSVDSGQAVGYTF. DNA of the CDR3: TGCAGCGTTGATTCAGGACAGGCTGTGGGCTACACCTTC. J is TRBJ1-2 and V is TRBV29-1, with TRBD1 matching 7 bases. The CDR3 loop spans 13 amino acids. Germline values: CDR1 SQVTM, CDR2 ANQGSEA. The J segment lost 8 bases and the V segment lost 3 bases, leaving 9 bases of the junction unmatched.

The chain uses TRBV25-1 and TRBJ1-2; no clear D gene. CDR3 length: 14 residues. Germline CDR1 and CDR2: MGHDK and SYGVNS. Trimming shortened V by 1 base and J by 7 bases, and 13 bases separated the two germline ends. The CDR3 protein is CASSESDGLGGYTF. The CDR3 DNA sequence: TGTGCCAGCAGTGAATCCGATGGGCTCGGTGGCTACACCTTC.

This chain uses TRBV14 with TRBJ2-7; D is ambiguous. In germline, CDR1 is SGHDN, CDR2 FVKESK. Trimming took 0 bases from V and 6 from J, leaving 9 bases between them. This CDR3 has 13 amino acids. The CDR3 bases are TGTGCCAGCAGCCAAGAGAGACTCGCCGAGCAGTACTTC. Amino acid sequence: CASSQERLAEQYF.

The V and J genes are TRBV5-6 and TRBJ1-2, with TRBD1 as a possible D gene (6 bases). Germline CDR1 and CDR2: SGHDT and YYEEEE. This CDR3 is 16 amino acids long. V lost 0 bases to trimming and J lost 10 bases, with 22 bases between them. CDR3 protein: CASSLVSGRGRVIYTF. The CDR3 DNA is TGTGCCAGCAGCTTGGTATCGGGCAGGGGAAGAGTAATCTACACCTTC.

The chain links TRBV6-5 to TRBJ1-2; TRBD1 matches at 7 bases. Per germline, CDR1 MNHEY and CDR2 SVGAGI. J lost 3 bases, V lost 6 bases, and 7 bases had no gene match. The CDR3 has 14 amino acids. The CDR3 is CASRLRQGDYGYTF. CDR3 DNA: TGTGCCAGCAGGCTCAGACAGGGAGACTATGGCTACACCTTC.

In DNA form, the CDR3 reads TGTGCCAGCAGCTTCCAGGGAGGCGAGCAGTACTTC. Amino acid sequence: CASSFQGGEQYF. This sequence joins TRBV5-6 and TRBJ2-7; D is perhaps TRBD2 (6 bases). The CDR3 has 12 amino acids. CDR1 and CDR2 (germline): SGHDT, YYEEEE. With 2 bases removed from V and 6 bases from J, the gap between germline ends came to 9 bases.

This chain links TRBV7-9 with TRBJ1-4, with no clear D. The germline V and J ends were trimmed by 2 bases and 2 bases, with 6 bases remaining between them. The CDR3 is 14 residues long. The germline gives CDR1 SEHNR, CDR2 FQNEAQ (reference sequence). The CDR3 DNA sequence: TGTGCCAGCAGCTTAACCGCTACTAATGAAAAACTGTTTTTT. Translation: CASSLTATNEKLFF.

The J gene is TRBJ1-5, the V gene TRBV4-1; 7 bases map to TRBD1. Trimming at V came to 0 bases and at J to 4 bases, leaving 6 bases not matched to a gene. Germline lookup yields CDR1 MGHRA and CDR2 YSYEKL. This CDR3 region has 16 residues. Written as DNA, the CDR3 is TGCGCCAGCAGCCAAGATACAGGGGAAGGGAATCAGCCCCAGCATTTT. Translated, it gives CASSQDTGEGNQPQHF.

The J gene is TRBJ1-1, the V gene TRBV6-5; D uncertain. Germline loops: CDR1 MNHEY, CDR2 SVGAGI. Trimming removed 2 bases from V and 1 base from J, with 11 bases in between. This CDR3 spans 15 amino acids. This CDR3 is CASSYDQEGNTEAFF. The CDR3 nucleotides are TGTGCCAGCAGTTACGATCAGGAGGGGAACACTGAAGCTTTCTTT.